This T cell receptor beta chain emerged from a study of blood T cell repertoires in COVID-19. Across the whole study: Italy, Spain and the United States were the sources of the convalescent and acute COVID-19 samples.

The table came from immunoSEQ multiplex PCR; TCRdb's copy has only in-frame clones and leaves some out. This sample has roughly 200,000 clones; roughly 84% occur once, and the top ten carry less than 5.5%. The sequencing input was peripheral blood. This clonotype originated in a man aged 45-60 years with active or convalescent COVID-19.

CDR3 DNA: TGTGCCAGCAGCTTAGCCGGGACAGGGCTTTCACCCCTCCACTTT. This gives the protein CASSLAGTGLSPLHF. The V call is TRBV7-2, the J call TRBJ1-6; 9 bases map to TRBD1. The germline V gene encodes CDR1 SGHTA and CDR2 FQGNSA. This CDR3 has 15 residues. V shed 0 bases, J shed 9 bases, and the junction held 3 bases outside the gene matches.